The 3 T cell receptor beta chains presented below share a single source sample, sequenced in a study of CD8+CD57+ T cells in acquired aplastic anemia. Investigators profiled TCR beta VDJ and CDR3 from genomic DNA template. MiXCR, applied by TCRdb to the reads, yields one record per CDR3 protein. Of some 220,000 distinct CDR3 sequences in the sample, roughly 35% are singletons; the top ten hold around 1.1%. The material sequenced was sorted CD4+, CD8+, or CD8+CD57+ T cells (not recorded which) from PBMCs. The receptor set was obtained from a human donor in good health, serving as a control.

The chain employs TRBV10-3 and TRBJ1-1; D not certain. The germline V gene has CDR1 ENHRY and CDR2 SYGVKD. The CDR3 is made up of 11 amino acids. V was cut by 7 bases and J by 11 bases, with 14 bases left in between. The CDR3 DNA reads TGTGCCATCAATGGACTGATAGAGGCTTTCTTT. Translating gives CAINGLIEAFF.

CDR3 DNA: TGTGCCTGGAGCGCGGGTGGGAGCCAAGAGACCCAGTACTTC. Its translation is CAWSAGGSQETQYF. The chain carries TRBV30 and TRBJ2-5; D may be TRBD2 (5 bases). This CDR3 is 14 amino acids long. V lost 3 bases and J 1 base, leaving 12 bases between the germline ends. The germline V gene encodes CDR1 GTSNPN and CDR2 SVGIG (reference sequence).

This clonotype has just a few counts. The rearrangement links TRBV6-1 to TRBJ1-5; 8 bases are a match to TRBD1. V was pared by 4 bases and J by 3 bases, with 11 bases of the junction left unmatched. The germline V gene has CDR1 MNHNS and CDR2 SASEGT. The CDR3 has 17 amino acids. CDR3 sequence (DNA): TGTGCCAGCAGTGCAACAACAGGGGGTAGGATCAATCAGCCCCAGCATTTT. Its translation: CASSATTGGRINQPQHF.